These T cell receptor beta chains were read from a single sample in a study of T cell responses to AZD1222 COVID-19 vaccine. The protocol was immunoSEQ multiplex PCR, while the TCRdb copy is restricted to in-frame clones and leaves out a portion. The sample has some 120,000 clones, just over 85% seen once. This specimen was peripheral blood, taken on day 0 of MenACWY control vaccination. These receptors were taken from an adult in good health. Both conserved end residues are part of each CDR3. D genes are given only for firm matches. For some rows the clone size is stated as once, few or many, or as a class when expanded; others skip it.

>TRBV20-1|TRBJ1-1|-|-
CSALATEAFF
TGCAGCGCCTTGGCCACTGAAGCTTTCTTT
>TRBV28|TRBJ2-7|TRBD2|-
CATVGTRTSGTYEQYF
TGTGCCACCGTTGGAACGCGGACTAGCGGAACTTACGAGCAGTACTTC
>TRBV27|TRBJ1-1|-|-
CASQSFNTEAFF
TGTGCCAGTCAGAGCTTCAACACTGAAGCTTTCTTT
>TRBV12-3/TRBV12-4|TRBJ2-1|TRBD2|-
CASSGTISGEQFF
TGTGCCAGCAGTGGGACTATTTCGGGTGAGCAGTTCTTC
>TRBV7-2|TRBJ2-5|TRBD2|-
CASSLASGRSQYF
TGTGCCAGCAGCTTGGCTAGCGGGAGGTCCCAGTACTTC
>TRBV3-1/TRBV3-2|TRBJ1-1|-|-
CASSQGWGTEAFF
TGTGCCAGCAGCCAAGGTTGGGGAACTGAAGCTTTCTTT
>TRBV11-3|TRBJ2-3|-|-
CASSMSRVSTDTQYF
TGTGCCAGCAGCATGAGCCGAGTCTCCACAGATACGCAGTATTTT
>TRBV5-5|TRBJ1-3|TRBD1|-
CASSFRGAAGNTIYF
TGTGCCAGCAGCTTCAGGGGGGCTGCTGGAAACACCATATATTTT
>TRBV30|TRBJ1-1|-|-
CAWSDTPGRSTEAFF
TGTGCCTGGAGTGATACCCCGGGGCGCAGCACTGAAGCTTTCTTT
>TRBV30|TRBJ2-7|TRBD1|-
CAWSAGTVGEQYF
TGTGCCTGGAGTGCCGGGACAGTGGGAGAGCAGTACTTC
>TRBV27|TRBJ2-3|TRBD2|-
CASRRTGGTDTQYF
TGTGCCAGCAGAAGAACGGGAGGGACAGATACGCAGTATTTT
>TRBV6-5|TRBJ1-2|-|-
CASSNPGGLHYGYTF
TGTGCCAGCAGTAACCCCGGAGGGCTTCACTATGGCTACACCTTC
>TRBV20-1|TRBJ1-5|-|-
CSASWGAASQPQHF
TGCAGTGCTAGTTGGGGGGCAGCGAGTCAGCCCCAGCATTTT
>TRBV11-2|TRBJ1-6|-|-
CASSSTVNNSPLHF
TGTGCCAGCAGCTCGACAGTTAATAATTCACCCCTCCACTTT
>TRBV29-1|TRBJ2-2|-|-
CSPREDRGCRELFF
TGCAGCCCGCGGGAGGACAGGGGATGCAGGGAGCTGTTTTTT
>TRBV28|TRBJ1-1|-|-
CATGQLNTEAFF
TGTGCCACGGGACAACTGAACACTGAAGCTTTCTTT
>TRBV5-1|TRBJ2-7|-|-
CASRSGPSYEQYF
TGCGCCAGCAGGTCGGGGCCCTCCTACGAGCAGTACTTC
>TRBV27|TRBJ1-6|-|-
CASSRQNSPLHF
TGTGCCAGCAGCCGACAAAATTCACCCCTCCACTTT
>TRBV27|TRBJ1-6|TRBD1|-
CASSFQGARNSPLHF
TGTGCCAGCAGTTTCCAGGGGGCGAGGAATTCACCCCTCCACTTT
>TRBV29-1|TRBJ1-1|-|-
CSEYRGLEAFF
TGCAGCGAGTATAGAGGGCTTGAAGCTTTCTTT
>TRBV30|TRBJ1-6|TRBD1|-
CAWSVSLQGARALHF
TGTGCCTGGAGTGTAAGTCTCCAGGGGGCGCGAGCCCTCCACTTT
>TRBV19|TRBJ1-5|TRBD1|-
CASSLQTGIHQPQHF
TGTGCCAGTAGTCTACAGACAGGGATTCATCAGCCCCAGCATTTT
>TRBV27|TRBJ2-2|-|once
CASSLQLGYTGELFF
TGTGCCAGCAGTTTACAACTAGGCTACACCGGGGAGCTGTTTTTT
>TRBV20-1|TRBJ2-5|-|once
CSALGNAQYF
TGCAGTGCCCTGGGAAACGCCCAGTACTTC
>TRBV7-9|TRBJ2-7|TRBD1|few
CASSSTGGAIYEQYF
TGTGCCAGCAGCTCGACAGGGGGGGCAATCTACGAGCAGTACTTC
>TRBV5-4|TRBJ2-1|TRBD2|-
CASSPGTSGRLFF
TGTGCCAGCAGCCCTGGGACTAGCGGGAGGCTGTTCTTC